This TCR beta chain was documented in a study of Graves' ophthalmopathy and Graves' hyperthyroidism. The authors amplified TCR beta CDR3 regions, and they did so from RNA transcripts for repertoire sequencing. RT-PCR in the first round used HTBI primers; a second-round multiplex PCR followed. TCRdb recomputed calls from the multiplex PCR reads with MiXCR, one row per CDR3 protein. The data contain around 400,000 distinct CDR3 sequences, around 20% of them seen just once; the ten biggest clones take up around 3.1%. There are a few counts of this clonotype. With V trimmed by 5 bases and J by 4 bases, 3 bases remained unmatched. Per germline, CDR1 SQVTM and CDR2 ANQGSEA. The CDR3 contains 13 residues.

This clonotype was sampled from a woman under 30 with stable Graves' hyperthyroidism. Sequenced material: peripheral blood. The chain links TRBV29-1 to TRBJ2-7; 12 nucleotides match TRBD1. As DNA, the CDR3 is TGCAGCGTTCGGGGACAGGGGGCTTACGAGCAGTACTTC. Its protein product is CSVRGQGAYEQYF.